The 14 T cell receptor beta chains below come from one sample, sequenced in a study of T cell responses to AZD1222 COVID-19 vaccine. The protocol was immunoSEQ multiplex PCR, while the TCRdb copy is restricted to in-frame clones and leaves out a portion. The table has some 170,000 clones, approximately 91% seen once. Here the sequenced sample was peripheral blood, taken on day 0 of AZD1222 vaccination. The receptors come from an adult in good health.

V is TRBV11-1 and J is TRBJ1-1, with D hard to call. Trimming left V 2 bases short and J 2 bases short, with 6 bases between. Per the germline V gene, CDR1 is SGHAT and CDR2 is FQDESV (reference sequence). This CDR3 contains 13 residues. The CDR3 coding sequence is TGTGCCAGCAGCTTATCCCTAAACACTGAAGCTTTCTTT. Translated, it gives CASSLSLNTEAFF. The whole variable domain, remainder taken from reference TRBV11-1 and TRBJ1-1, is EAEVAQSPRYKITEKSQAVAFWCDPISGHATLYWYRQILGQGPELLVQFQDESVVDDSQLPKDRFSAERLKGVDSTLKIQPAELGDSAMYLCASSLSLNTEAFFGQGTRLTVV.

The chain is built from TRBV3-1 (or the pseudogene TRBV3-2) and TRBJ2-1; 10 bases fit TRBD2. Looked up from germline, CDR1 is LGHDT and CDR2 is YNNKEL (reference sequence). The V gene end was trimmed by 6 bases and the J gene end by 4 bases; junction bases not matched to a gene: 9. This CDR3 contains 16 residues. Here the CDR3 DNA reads TGTGCCAGCAGTCCCCTAGCGGGGGTGAGGTACAATGAGCAGTTCTTC. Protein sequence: CASSPLAGVRYNEQFF.

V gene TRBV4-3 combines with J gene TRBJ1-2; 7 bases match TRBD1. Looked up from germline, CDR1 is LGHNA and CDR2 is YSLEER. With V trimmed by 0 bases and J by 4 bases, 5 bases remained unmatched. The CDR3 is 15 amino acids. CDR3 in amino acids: CASSQEDRRFYGYTF. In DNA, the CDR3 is TGCGCCAGCAGCCAAGAGGACAGGAGATTCTATGGCTACACCTTC.

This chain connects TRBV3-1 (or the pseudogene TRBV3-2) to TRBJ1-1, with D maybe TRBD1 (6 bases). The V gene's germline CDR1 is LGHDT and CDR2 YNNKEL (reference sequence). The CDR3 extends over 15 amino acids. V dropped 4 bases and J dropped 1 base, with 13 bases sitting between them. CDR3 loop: CASSRKGGQNTEAFF. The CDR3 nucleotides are TGTGCCAGCAGCCGAAAGGGGGGACAGAACACTGAAGCTTTCTTT.

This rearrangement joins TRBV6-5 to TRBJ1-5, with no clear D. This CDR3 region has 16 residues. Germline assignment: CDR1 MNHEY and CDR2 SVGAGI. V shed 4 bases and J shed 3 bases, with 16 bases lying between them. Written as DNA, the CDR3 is TGTGCCAGCAGTTCCGTCGGTAGGGTAGACAATCAGCCCCAGCATTTT. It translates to CASSSVGRVDNQPQHF.

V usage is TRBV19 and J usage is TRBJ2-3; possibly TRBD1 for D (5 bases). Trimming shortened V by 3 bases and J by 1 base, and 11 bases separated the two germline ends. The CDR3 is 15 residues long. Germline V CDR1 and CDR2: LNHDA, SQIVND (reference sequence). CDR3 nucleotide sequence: TGTGCCAGTAGTATGTGGGGCGCGGGCACAGATACGCAGTATTTT. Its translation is CASSMWGAGTDTQYF.

The CDR3 loop is CASSYNRGTGELFF. CDR3 nucleotides: TGTGCCAGCAGTTACAACAGGGGAACCGGGGAGCTGTTTTTT. The chain combines TRBV6-5 with TRBJ2-2, with 7 bases that match TRBD1. Germline-derived CDR1 and CDR2 are MNHEY and SVGAGI. The V gene end was trimmed by 2 bases and the J gene end by 5 bases; junction bases not matched to a gene: 2. This CDR3 region has 14 residues.

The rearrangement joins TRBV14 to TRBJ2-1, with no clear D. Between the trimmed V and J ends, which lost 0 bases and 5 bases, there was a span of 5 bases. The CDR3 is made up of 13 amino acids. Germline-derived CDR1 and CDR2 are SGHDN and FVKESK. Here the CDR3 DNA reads TGTGCCAGCAGCCAAGAGTTTGACAATGAGCAGTTCTTC. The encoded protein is CASSQEFDNEQFF.

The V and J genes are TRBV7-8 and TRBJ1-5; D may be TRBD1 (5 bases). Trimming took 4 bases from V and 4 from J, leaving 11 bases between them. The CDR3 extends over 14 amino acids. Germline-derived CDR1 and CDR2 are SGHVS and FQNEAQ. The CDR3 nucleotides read TGTGCCAGCAGCTCCTACGGGGGGAATCAGCCCCAGCATTTT. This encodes CASSSYGGNQPQHF.

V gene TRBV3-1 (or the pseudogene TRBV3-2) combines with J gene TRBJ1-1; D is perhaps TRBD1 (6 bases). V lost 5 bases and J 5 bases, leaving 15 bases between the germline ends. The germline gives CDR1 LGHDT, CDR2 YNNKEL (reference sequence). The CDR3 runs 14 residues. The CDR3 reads CASSLRGGSTEAFF. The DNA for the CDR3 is TGTGCCAGCAGCTTAAGAGGGGGTAGTACTGAAGCTTTCTTT.

DNA of the CDR3: TGTGCCACCGGGGAGGGCTACAATGAGCAGTTCTTC. It specifies CATGEGYNEQFF. The rearrangement joins TRBV28 to TRBJ2-1; 7 bases match TRBD2. In germline, CDR1 is MDHEN, CDR2 SYDVKM. This CDR3 is 12 amino acids long. With V trimmed by 10 bases and J by 3 bases, 3 bases remained unmatched. The full variable domain, completed using reference TRBV28 and TRBJ2-1, is DVKVTQSSRYLVKRTGEKVFLECVQDMDHENMFWYRQDPGLGLRLIYFSYDVKMKEKGDIPEGYSVSREKKERFSLILESASTNQTSMYLCATGEGYNEQFFGPGTRLTVL.

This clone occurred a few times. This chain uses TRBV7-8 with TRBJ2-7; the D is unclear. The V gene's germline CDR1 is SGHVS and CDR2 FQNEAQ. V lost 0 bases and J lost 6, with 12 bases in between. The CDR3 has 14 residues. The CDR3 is CASSLAIGYFEQYF. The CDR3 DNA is TGTGCCAGCAGCTTAGCGATAGGGTACTTCGAGCAGTACTTC.

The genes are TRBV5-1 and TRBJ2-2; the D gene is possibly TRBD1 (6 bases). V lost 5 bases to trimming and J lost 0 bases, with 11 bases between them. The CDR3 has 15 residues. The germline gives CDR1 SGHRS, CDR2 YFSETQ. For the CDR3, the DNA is TGCGCCAGCAGTCGACAGGCCGCGAACACCGGGGAGCTGTTTTTT. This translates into CASSRQAANTGELFF.

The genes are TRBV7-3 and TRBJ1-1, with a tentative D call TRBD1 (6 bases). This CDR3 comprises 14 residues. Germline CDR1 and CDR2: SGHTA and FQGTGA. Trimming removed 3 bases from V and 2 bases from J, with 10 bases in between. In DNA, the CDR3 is TGTGCCAGCAGCTTGGGACAAACAAACACTGAAGCTTTCTTT. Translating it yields CASSLGQTNTEAFF. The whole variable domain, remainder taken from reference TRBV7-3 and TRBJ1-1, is GAGVSQTPSNKVTEKGKYVELRCDPISGHTALYWYRQSLGQGPEFLIYFQGTGAADDSGLPNDRFFAVRPEGSVSTLKIQRTERGDSAVYLCASSLGQTNTEAFFGQGTRLTVV.